The 14 T cell receptor beta chains given below trace back to one sample, sequenced in a study of patients and donors after allogeneic stem cell transplantation. MiXCR was run by TCRdb on the RT-PCR reads, yielding one entry per CDR3 protein. The sample includes fewer than 12,000 distinct CDR3 sequences, roughly a fifth of them seen just once. Specimen: blood, either unsorted or a sorted T cell fraction (not recorded which). These receptors were taken from a human donor who was either an allogeneic HSCT recipient or a stem cell or donor lymphocyte infusion donor (not recorded which). It is not recorded whose cells these are; they may come from a transplant donor.

This clonotype has more than one count but fewer than ten. The chain is built from TRBV18 and TRBJ2-7, with 7 bases aligning to TRBD1. Germline V gene lookup returns CDR1 KGHSH and CDR2 LQKENI. J was trimmed by 2 bases and V by 3 bases; bases with no gene match: 4. CDR3 length: 14 residues. CDR3 in amino acids: CASSPLQGTYEQYF. The CDR3 DNA is TGTGCCAGCTCACCCTTACAGGGGACCTACGAGCAGTACTTC.

By sample fraction, this clonotype is medium-sized. The chain has TRBV27 and TRBJ1-6; 7 bases line up with TRBD1. Germline values: CDR1 MNHEY, CDR2 SMNVEV (reference sequence). V trimming: 3 bases; J trimming: 5 bases; junction bases outside the gene matches: 4. The CDR3 totals 15 residues. The CDR3 loop is CASSLFTGDNSPLHF. The CDR3 region has the DNA TGTGCCAGCAGTTTGTTTACAGGGGATAATTCACCCCTCCACTTT.

This clonotype was counted at least ten times. The chain is built from TRBV10-3 and TRBJ2-4; no clear D gene. Germline CDR1 is ENHRY and CDR2 is SYGVKD. The germline V and J ends were trimmed by 0 bases and 8 bases, with 8 bases remaining between them. The CDR3 is made up of 13 amino acids. In DNA, the CDR3 is TGTGCCATCAGTGAGTCTGGTGGGGACATTCAGTACTTC. It translates to CAISESGGDIQYF.

This clonotype came up many times. The rearrangement links TRBV6-2 or TRBV6-3 to TRBJ1-6, with D unresolved. CDR1 MNHEY and CDR2 SVGEGT come from the germline V gene. This CDR3 comprises 12 residues. With 5 bases removed from V and 9 bases from J, the gap between germline ends came to 8 bases. CDR3 nucleotides: TGTGCCAGCAGTGCAACCGGTTCACCCCTCCACTTT. Translating it yields CASSATGSPLHF.

This clonotype was seen more than once but under ten times. This chain uses TRBV27 with TRBJ1-6, with 9 bases fitting TRBD1. The CDR3 runs to 21 residues. CDR1 is MNHEY and CDR2 is SMNVEV in the germline V gene (reference sequence). Trimming at V came to 2 bases and at J to 4 bases, leaving 18 bases not matched to a gene. The CDR3 region has the DNA TGTGCCAGCAGTTTAAGCGGACAGGGGTTTTCTCGGGTGTCGTATAATTCACCCCTCCACTTT. Translating gives CASSLSGQGFSRVSYNSPLHF.

This clonotype was seen ten or more times. The J gene is TRBJ2-1, the V gene TRBV24-1; 10 bases line up with TRBD1. CDR1 KGHDR and CDR2 SFDVKD come from the germline V gene. This CDR3 has 16 amino acids. V was clipped by 4 bases and J by 8 bases; unmatched bases: 10. In DNA, the CDR3 is TGTGCCACCAGTGACGCCGGGACAGGGGTTCGGGATGAGCAGTTCTTC. The encoded protein is CATSDAGTGVRDEQFF.

CDR3 bases: TGTGCCAGCAGTTACCCCGGGGCCAACGTCCTGACTTTC. Translating it yields CASSYPGANVLTF. The chain has TRBV6-5 and TRBJ2-6; D not resolved. Germline V gives CDR1 MNHEY, CDR2 SVGAGI. CDR3 length: 13 amino acids. V was clipped by 2 bases and J by 4 bases, with 3 bases between them.

This clonotype was detected a few times. The V call is TRBV5-5, the J call TRBJ2-1, with a possible D match to TRBD2 (6 bases). CDR1 is SGHKS, CDR2 YYEKEE, per germline (reference sequence). Trimming took off 2 bases at V and 9 bases at J, with 15 bases between the two ends. The CDR3 is made up of 14 amino acids. The CDR3 here is CASSLNSGVAEQFF. The CDR3 coding sequence is TGTGCCAGCAGCTTAAATTCGGGGGTGGCTGAGCAGTTCTTC.

This clonotype was seen repeatedly, ten times or more. The V gene is TRBV12-3 or TRBV12-4, the J gene TRBJ1-5, with TRBD1 matching over 10 bases. The CDR3 totals 14 residues. V gave up 5 bases and J gave up 5 bases; unmatched junction bases: 3. CDR3 DNA sequence: TGTGCCAGCAGTGGACAGGGGGGTTATCAGCCCCAGCATTTT. As protein: CASSGQGGYQPQHF.

In this sample, this clonotype turned up many times. The V and J genes are TRBV12-3 or TRBV12-4 and TRBJ2-3; TRBD2 matches 8 bases. Losses at the gene ends were 3 bases for V and 5 bases for J; bases not matched to a gene: 4. This CDR3 spans 14 amino acids. The DNA of the CDR3 is TGTGCCAGCAGTTTCGGGGGGGCCGGAGATACGCAGTATTTT. Its protein product is CASSFGGAGDTQYF.

This clonotype showed up just a few times. The V gene is TRBV12-3 or TRBV12-4, the J gene TRBJ2-3, with TRBD2 matching 14 bases. The length of the CDR3 is 15 residues. Trimming at V came to 6 bases and at J to 5 bases, leaving 4 bases not matched to a gene. DNA for the CDR3: TGTGCCAGCAGGACTAGCGGGGGGGCTGGAGATACGCAGTATTTT. It encodes CASRTSGGAGDTQYF.

The V gene is TRBV11-3, the J gene TRBJ2-2; D is unclear. V was cut by 5 bases and J by 4 bases, with 8 bases left in between. This CDR3 contains 13 residues. CDR1 SGHNT and CDR2 YENEEA come from the germline V gene. The CDR3 sequence is CASSQSRTGELFF. The CDR3 DNA reads as TGTGCCAGCAGCCAGTCACGCACCGGGGAGCTGTTTTTT.

The chain is built from TRBV6-2 or TRBV6-3 and TRBJ1-4, with D tentatively TRBD1 (6 bases). Germline-derived CDR1 and CDR2 are MNHEY and SVGEGT. The CDR3 is made up of 13 amino acids. V lost 9 bases and J lost 10, with 18 bases in between. The CDR3 DNA follows: TGTGCCAGTACGGAAGGACAGCGTGGAAAACTGTTTTTT. Encoded protein: CASTEGQRGKLFF.

The chain links TRBV29-1 to TRBJ1-1; D not certain. Germline values: CDR1 SQVTM, CDR2 ANQGSEA. This CDR3 spans 11 amino acids. V lost 2 bases, J lost 1 base, and 2 bases lay in between. The CDR3 DNA reads TGCAGCGTTGAAACGAACACTGAAGCTTTCTTT. Translation gives CSVETNTEAFF.